The present TCR beta chain was sequenced within a study of CD8 T cells in ankylosing spondylitis. TCRdb used MiXCR to reprocess the 5' RACE reads, holding one entry per CDR3 protein. Here the sample spans 200,000 to 300,000 distinct CDR3 sequences, roughly 8.6% being singletons. Germline V lookup: CDR1 WSHSY, CDR2 SAAADI. With 6 bases clipped from V and 7 bases from J, the junction kept 4 bases outside the gene matches. The CDR3 extends over 15 amino acids. The sample holds many counts of this clonotype. The sequenced sample consisted of blood, either unsorted or a sorted T cell fraction (not recorded which). This clonotype was sampled from a male donor with ankylosing spondylitis or in good health (not recorded which). V is TRBV10-2 and J is TRBJ2-1, with 15 nucleotides matching TRBD2. This CDR3 is CASSGTSGRRNEQFF. The DNA of the CDR3 is TGCGCCAGCAGCGGGACTAGCGGGAGGAGGAATGAGCAGTTCTTC.